This T cell receptor (beta chain) originates from a study of radiotherapy plus CTLA-4 blockade in lung cancer. About the study: With over 25% of patients having disease control, objective responses were seen in less than 20%.

There are 16 residues in the CDR3. Looked up from germline, CDR1 is LNHNV and CDR2 is YYDKDF (reference sequence). V gave up 5 bases and J gave up 1 base; unmatched junction bases: 7. Using immunoSEQ multiplex PCR, the repertoire was profiled, and TCRdb retains in-frame clones only, with some absent. The sample has about 97,000 clones, 65% to 75% seen once. The chain links TRBV15 to TRBJ2-1; 8 bases align to TRBD1. The sequence derives from a human donor with non-small cell lung cancer who had a partial response to radiotherapy plus ipilimumab. Some clones in this sample may be carry-over from other donors' samples. The material was peripheral blood, obtained from a patient treated with radiotherapy plus ipilimumab. This chain's CDR3 is CATSGRDRLSYNEQFF. Here the CDR3 DNA reads TGTGCCACCAGCGGCCGGGACAGGCTTTCCTACAATGAGCAGTTCTTC.